The rows below give T cell receptor beta chains drawn from one sample of a study of blood T cell repertoires in COVID-19. Produced via immunoSEQ multiplex PCR; TCRdb's table is partial and in-frame only. Among about 230,000 clones listed, approximately 80% were seen once. Sequencing input: peripheral blood. Receptor source: a woman aged 45 to 65 with acute or convalescent COVID-19. CDR3s include the opening cysteine and the closing phenylalanine or tryptophan. D genes are given only for firm matches. A clone size is listed for some rows: how often the clone was seen (once, few, many), or a class if it is expanded.

CDR3 DNA | CDR3 protein | V gene | clone size | D gene | J gene
TGCGCCAGCAGCTTGGCAGGGGTCGGCACTGAAGCTTTCTTT | CASSLAGVGTEAFF | TRBV5-1 | . | . | TRBJ1-1
TGTGCCAGCAGCCCCACGGGTTATAGCAATCAGCCCCAGCATTTT | CASSPTGYSNQPQHF | TRBV5-8 | . | . | TRBJ1-5
TGTGCCAGCAGCACGGGGGGACGACGGGAAAAACTGTTTTTT | CASSTGGRREKLFF | TRBV5-8 | . | . | TRBJ1-4
TGTGCCAGCAGCCCGTCGGGCGGGGGGCCCACCGGGGAGCTGTTTTTT | CASSPSGGGPTGELFF | TRBV7-8 | . | TRBD2 | TRBJ2-2
TGTGCCAGCAGCCGCGATGATCCAGATACGCAGTATTTT | CASSRDDPDTQYF | TRBV11-1 | once | . | TRBJ2-3
TGTGCCTGGAGTCCCCTTCGCACTGAAGCTTTCTTT | CAWSPLRTEAFF | TRBV30 | . | . | TRBJ1-1
TGCGCCAGCAGGTCGTACACTGAAGCTTTCTTT | CASRSYTEAFF | TRBV5-1 | . | . | TRBJ1-1
TGCGCCAGCAGCTCCCGGGACACTTCGCGCTACACCTTC | CASSSRDTSRYTF | TRBV5-1 | . | . | TRBJ1-2
TGTGCCATCAGTGATACAGGGAGCGAGGATGGCTACACCTTC | CAISDTGSEDGYTF | TRBV10-3 | . | . | TRBJ1-2
TGCGCCAGCAGCCCTAGCGCCATCTCCTACGAGCAGTACTTC | CASSPSAISYEQYF | TRBV5-1 | once | . | TRBJ2-7
TGTGCCAGCAGCCTACGACAAGACGCAACTAATGAAAAACTGTTTTTT | CASSLRQDATNEKLFF | TRBV9 | once | . | TRBJ1-4
TGCGCCAGCAGCCCGGGAGGGCCCGGGGAGCTGTTTTTT | CASSPGGPGELFF | TRBV5-1 | . | TRBD2 | TRBJ2-2
TGTGCCAGCAGCTTGAACGGGGGCACTGAAGCTTTCTTT | CASSLNGGTEAFF | TRBV5-4 | . | . | TRBJ1-1
TGTGCCACTACTCCCAAGAACTCTGGAAACACCATATATTTT | CATTPKNSGNTIYF | TRBV19 | . | . | TRBJ1-3
TGTGCCAGCAGTTTATCTAGATGGACAGGAAACTACGAGCAGTACTTC | CASSLSRWTGNYEQYF | TRBV27 | . | TRBD1 | TRBJ2-7
TGTGCCAGCAGTTTACCCCCGGGACTGCGGGAGACCCAGTACTTC | CASSLPPGLRETQYF | TRBV6-2/TRBV6-3 | . | . | TRBJ2-5
TGTGCCAGTAGACGCAGCGGGGGCTACGAGCAGTACTTC | CASRRSGGYEQYF | TRBV19 | . | TRBD2 | TRBJ2-7
TGCGCCAGCAGCCACAATCCGGGAGCGAACACCGGGGAGCTGTTTTTT | CASSHNPGANTGELFF | TRBV4-1 | . | . | TRBJ2-2
TGTGCCAGCAGTTTTCCCCGGACCGGGGAGCTGTTTTTT | CASSFPRTGELFF | TRBV28 | . | . | TRBJ2-2
TGCGCCAGCAGCTTCCAGCCCGGGGCTGAAGCTTTCTTT | CASSFQPGAEAFF | TRBV5-1 | . | . | TRBJ1-1
TGTGCCAGCAGTCGACTGGCGTTAGAGACCCAGTACTTC | CASSRLALETQYF | TRBV7-9 | . | . | TRBJ2-5
TGTGCCAGCAGTCCTAAGGTCCTCCGGGGGAATACGCAGTATTTT | CASSPKVLRGNTQYF | TRBV28 | . | . | TRBJ2-3
TGTGCCTGGAGAGGGGGAGAGCGGCCATACTCCTACGAGCAGTACTTC | CAWRGGERPYSYEQYF | TRBV30 | . | . | TRBJ2-7
TGTGCCAGCAGCCGCTTGACAGTTTACGAGCAGTACTTC | CASSRLTVYEQYF | TRBV14 | few | . | TRBJ2-7
TGTGCCAGCTCGGGGACAGGGATGGGCGCCACTGAAGCTTTCTTT | CASSGTGMGATEAFF | TRBV18 | . | TRBD1 | TRBJ1-1
TGCGCCAGCAGCTTAGGAACTAGCGGGGGGGCCGATGAGCAGTTCTTC | CASSLGTSGGADEQFF | TRBV5-1 | . | TRBD2 | TRBJ2-1
TGTGCCACCGTGGCTTATAGCGGGTTAGCCAAAAACATTCAGTACTTC | CATVAYSGLAKNIQYF | TRBV21-1 | . | . | TRBJ2-4
TGTGCCAGCAGCTCAGAAGACAGGGTTTGGGAGCAGTACTTC | CASSSEDRVWEQYF | TRBV7-9 | . | TRBD1 | TRBJ2-7
TGTGCCAGCAGCTTAGCCGGGACAGGGGATTCACCCCTCCACTTT | CASSLAGTGDSPLHF | TRBV7-6 | . | TRBD1 | TRBJ1-6
TGTGCCAGCAGTTACCCCGTTGGTTCGGGTTTGGATGAGCAGTACTTC | CASSYPVGSGLDEQYF | TRBV6-2/TRBV6-3 | few | . | TRBJ2-7
TGTGCCAGCAGTGCTGGCGGGAGGGTTTTTGATGAGCAGTTCTTC | CASSAGGRVFDEQFF | TRBV6-4 | . | TRBD2 | TRBJ2-1
TGTGCCAGCAGTGAAGGCCGTAGCGGGAGGGGTGAGCAGTTCTTC | CASSEGRSGRGEQFF | TRBV2 | . | TRBD2 | TRBJ2-1